This T cell receptor (beta chain) came from a study of cytomegalovirus exposure and HLA in healthy donors. Study-level points and caveats: The sole available immune exposure information was CMV serostatus. 150 or so TCR beta chains were listed as cytomegalovirus-associated. Judged likely to be a sequencing artifact was a cluster of highly shared sequence variants.

The CDR3 has 14 residues. Germline loops: CDR1 SGHRS, CDR2 YFSETQ. The V segment lost 4 bases and the J segment 7 bases; nucleotides outside the gene matches: 4. Note on this clone: Its antigen is unknown.

PCR involved 60 Vbeta and 13 Jbeta primers. The method was immunoSEQ multiplex PCR; TCRdb's version includes in-frame clones alone and lacks a portion of them. The sample lists about 170,000 clones, about 72% occurring once. The TCR comes from a girl aged 10 to 17 in good health and CMV-seronegative. The V and J genes are TRBV5-1 and TRBJ2-1; 11 nucleotides line up with TRBD2. The specimen sequenced was PBMCs. CDR3 sequence: CASSLGTSGNEQFF. The CDR3 DNA is TGCGCCAGCAGCCTAGGGACTAGCGGAAATGAGCAGTTCTTC.